These T cell receptor beta chains were read from a single sample in a study of OX40 agonist ivuxolimab in advanced cancers. TCRdb's table, derived via immunoSEQ multiplex PCR, lists solely in-frame clones and lacks some. Here the sample spans tens of thousands of clones, approximately 80% being singletons. The material sequenced was CD4+ or CD8+ T cells sorted from blood, taken in a trial of the OX40 agonist ivuxolimab. The receptors stem from an adult with an advanced solid tumor such as melanoma, head and neck, liver or kidney cancer. CDR3s leave out the opening cysteine and the closing phenylalanine or tryptophan. The D gene is left open where the match is weak.

NA	TRBV6-5	ASSDAYEQY
TRBD2	TRBV7-3	ASSSTSGREETQY
NA	TRBV4-1	ASSQDRGRDYGYT
TRBD2	TRBV2	ASSRSGGFLIGGELF
NA	TRBV18	ASSLTGTLDSGYT
TRBD1	TRBV6-1	ASRGTGASADTQY
TRBD2	TRBV2	ASSGTSLAGGAYNEQF
NA	TRBV9	ASSVTSNSYNEQF
NA	TRBV7-6	ASSPGVANEKLF
TRBD1	TRBV5-1	ASSPDRGYSPLH
NA	TRBV6-5	ASSSLTTFYGYT
TRBD1	TRBV29-1	SVQKGGQREKLF
NA	TRBV18	ASSPPGTENTEAF
TRBD2	TRBV11-2	ASRRLAGDQETQY
TRBD2	TRBV9	ASSETSGGDSYNEQF
TRBD1	TRBV7-9	ASSVGQGTEAF
NA	TRBV7-9	ASSLTGIDYGYT
NA	TRBV5-1	ASSLTRDPNYGYT
TRBD2	TRBV5-1	ASSLWEGQYGGELF
TRBD1	TRBV30	ALNSEGQVRGYT
NA	TRBV7-2	ASSPRGSDTQY
NA	TRBV9	ASSVGQEQYGYT
NA	TRBV29-1	SVERRGAHYGYT
NA	TRBV5-1	ASSTDSSYGYT
TRBD1	TRBV29-1	SAGQGLNTGELF